The entry that follows covers one T cell receptor beta chain sequence. This entry comes from a study of blood T cell repertoires in COVID-19. Whole-study context: From T cells, B-cell-depleted T cells, or PBMCs came the material, which was cDNA or gDNA.

The germline gives CDR1 GTSNPN, CDR2 SVGIG (reference sequence). V dropped 7 bases and J dropped 6; count of bases not matched to a gene: 18. The CDR3 is 17 amino acids. Authors' processing steps: Reference gene primer amplification gave estimated nucleated cell counts. Clones were read by immunoSEQ multiplex PCR, and TCRdb kept only the in-frame ones, dropping some. V, J and clone size are those of that table, while D and trimming were read from the DNA. The profile shows 200,000 or so clones, around 89% of them singletons. Sequencing input: peripheral blood. The sequence was obtained from a man aged 25-45 years with COVID-19, enrolled during active disease. The chain has TRBV30 and TRBJ1-5; 10 nucleotides match TRBD1. CDR3 nucleotide sequence: TGTGCCTTTTTACCTTACGGGGACAGGGGTTATCGTCAGCCCCAGCATTTT. Translated: CAFLPYGDRGYRQPQHF.